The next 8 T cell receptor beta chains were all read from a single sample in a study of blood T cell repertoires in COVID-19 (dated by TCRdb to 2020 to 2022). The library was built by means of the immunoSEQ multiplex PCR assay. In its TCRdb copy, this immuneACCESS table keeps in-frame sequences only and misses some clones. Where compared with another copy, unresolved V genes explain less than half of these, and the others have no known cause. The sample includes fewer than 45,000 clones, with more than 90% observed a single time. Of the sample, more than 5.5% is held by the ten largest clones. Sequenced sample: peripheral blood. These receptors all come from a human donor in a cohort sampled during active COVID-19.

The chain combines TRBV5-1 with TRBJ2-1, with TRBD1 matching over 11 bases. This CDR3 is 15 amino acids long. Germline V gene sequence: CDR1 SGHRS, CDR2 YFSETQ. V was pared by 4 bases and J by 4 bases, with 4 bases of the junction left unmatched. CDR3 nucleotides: TGCGCCAGCAGCCTGGGACAGGGGGGATACAATGAGCAGTTCTTC. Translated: CASSLGQGGYNEQFF.

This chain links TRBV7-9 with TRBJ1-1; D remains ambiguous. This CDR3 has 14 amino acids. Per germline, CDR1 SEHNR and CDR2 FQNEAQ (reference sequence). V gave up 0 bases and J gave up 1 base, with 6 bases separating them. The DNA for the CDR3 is TGTGCCAGCAGCTTAGCCCGACAGAACACTGAAGCTTTCTTT. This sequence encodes CASSLARQNTEAFF.

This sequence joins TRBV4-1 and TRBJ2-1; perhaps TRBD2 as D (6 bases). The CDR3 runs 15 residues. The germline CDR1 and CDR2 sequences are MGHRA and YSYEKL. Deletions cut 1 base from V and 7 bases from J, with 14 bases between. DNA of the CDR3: TGCGCCAGCAGCCAAGGGACTACACTCCAAAATGAGCAGTTCTTC. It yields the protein CASSQGTTLQNEQFF.

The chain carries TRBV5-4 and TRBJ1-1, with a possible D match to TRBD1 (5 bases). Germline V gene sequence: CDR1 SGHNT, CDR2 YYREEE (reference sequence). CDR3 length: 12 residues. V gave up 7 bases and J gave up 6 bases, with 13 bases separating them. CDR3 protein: CASGQGGAEAFF. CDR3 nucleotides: TGTGCCAGCGGCCAGGGAGGCGCTGAAGCTTTCTTT.

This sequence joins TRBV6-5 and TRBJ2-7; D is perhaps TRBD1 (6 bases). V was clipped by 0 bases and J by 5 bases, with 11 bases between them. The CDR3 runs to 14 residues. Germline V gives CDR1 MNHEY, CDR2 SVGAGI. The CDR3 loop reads CASSYSPYRDEQYF. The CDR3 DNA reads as TGTGCCAGCAGTTACTCCCCTTACAGGGACGAGCAGTACTTC.

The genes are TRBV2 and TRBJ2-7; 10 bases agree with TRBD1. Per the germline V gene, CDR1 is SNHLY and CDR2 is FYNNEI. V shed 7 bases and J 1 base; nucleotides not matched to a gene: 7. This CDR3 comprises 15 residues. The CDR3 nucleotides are TGTGCCAGCATCCGTCCGGGACAGGGGTCCTACGAGCAGTACTTC. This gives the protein CASIRPGQGSYEQYF.

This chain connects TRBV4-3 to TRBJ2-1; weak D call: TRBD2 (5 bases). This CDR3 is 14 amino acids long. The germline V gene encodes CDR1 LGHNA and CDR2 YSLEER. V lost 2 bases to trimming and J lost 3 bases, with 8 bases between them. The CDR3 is CASSQTSGYNEQFF. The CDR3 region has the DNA TGCGCCAGCAGCCAAACTAGTGGCTACAATGAGCAGTTCTTC.

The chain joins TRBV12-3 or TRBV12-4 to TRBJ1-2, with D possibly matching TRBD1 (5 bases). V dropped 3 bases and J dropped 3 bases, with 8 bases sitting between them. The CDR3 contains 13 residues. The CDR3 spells CASSLGQHYGYTF. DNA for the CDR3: TGTGCCAGCAGTTTGGGGCAGCACTATGGCTACACCTTC.